This T cell receptor beta chain was captured in a study of blood T cell repertoires in COVID-19 (dated by TCRdb to the early 2020s). Background for the entire study: Samples from collaborators originated in the United States, Italy and Spain and spanned both the acute and convalescent phases of COVID-19. The prospective study material was composed of cDNA or gDNA derived from T cells, B-cell-depleted T cells, or PBMCs. Deeply sampled blood TCRbeta repertoires from subjects exposed to, actively infected with, or recovered from COVID-19 were included in the dataset. The repertoires were made available in a free public database intended to serve as a resource for research on the immune response to SARS-CoV-2. The samples were drawn from the first 160 participants of the ongoing ImmuneRACE study and from 950 to 1,500 subjects provided by 6 global collaborators. The sample metadata nearly always contained a de-identified subject ID, COVID-19 status, age in years and sex. HLA class I and class II types, where available, came from metadata supplied by the sample provider rather than from assay-based typing. Paper-wide results and their limitations: How much clinical and demographic metadata was included differed by source and by participant, and the metadata was provided uncurated.

Collaborating institutions collected whole blood in K2EDTA tubes following their own protocols. Collaborator samples were shipped for TCRbeta analysis as frozen whole blood, isolated PBMCs, or DNA extracted from either sample type. The immunoSEQ Assay, a bias-controlled multiplex PCR, was used to amplify TCRbeta CDR3 regions from genomic DNA. The published analysis was carried out like this. Within the assay, amplification of reference gene primers was used to estimate how many nucleated cells each sample contained. To quantify the absolute abundance of each unique TCRbeta CDR3 rearrangement, sequence reads were collapsed and filtered. Productive Simpson clonality was computed per sample as the square root of Simpson's diversity index over productive rearrangements. Imported from immuneACCESS, the table was reduced by TCRdb to in-frame sequences with V and J called. These copies leave out some clones; in studies compared against another copy, an unresolved V gene accounts for under half, and the cause of the remainder is not known. V and J calls and clone size are copied from that table; D and trimming were computed from the DNA. Present in this sample are 150,000 or so clones, about 82% of which were seen just once. 4.5% to 5% of the sample goes to the ten largest clones.

Comments on this clone: Its antigen is unknown. Within one base of it there is no much larger clone, and no base qualities were kept.

This clonotype was obtained from a woman of 80 years or more with active or convalescent COVID-19. The sequenced sample was peripheral blood.

CDR3 region: CASSFPGNYGYTF. The DNA sequence is as follows: TGTGCCAGCAGTTTCCCAGGCAACTATGGCTACACCTTC. The rearrangement combines TRBV28 with TRBJ1-2; the D gene remains uncertain. The CDR3, from cysteine to phenylalanine, totals 13 residues. The DNA shown is the 39-base CDR3, in frame from base 1. CDR1 and CDR2, per the germline V gene, are MDHEN and SYDVKM. The junction shows trimming of 3 bases on V and 2 bases on J, plus 7 bases between the germline ends.